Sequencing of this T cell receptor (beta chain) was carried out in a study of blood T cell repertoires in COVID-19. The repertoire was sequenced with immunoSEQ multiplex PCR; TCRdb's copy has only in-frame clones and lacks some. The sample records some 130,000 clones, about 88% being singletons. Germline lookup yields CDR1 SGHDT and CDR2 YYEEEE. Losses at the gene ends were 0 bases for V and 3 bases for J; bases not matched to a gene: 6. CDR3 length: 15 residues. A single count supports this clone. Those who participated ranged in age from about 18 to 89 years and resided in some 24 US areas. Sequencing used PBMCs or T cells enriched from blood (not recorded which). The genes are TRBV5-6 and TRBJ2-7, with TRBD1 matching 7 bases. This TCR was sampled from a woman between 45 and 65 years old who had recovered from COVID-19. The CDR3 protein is CASSLVGGDVYEQYF. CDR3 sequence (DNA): TGTGCCAGCAGCTTGGTAGGGGGCGACGTCTACGAGCAGTACTTC.